The 11 T cell receptor beta chains in this list originate from one sample, sequenced in a study of human T cells and chemical hapten exposure. Time point in this sample: patch test 1, 2 weeks after DPC sensitization. Treatment meaning: therapeutic diphenylcyclopropenone sensitization with weekly scalp DPC. TCRdb analysed the RACE reads with MiXCR anew, one entry per CDR3 protein. Of tens of thousands of distinct CDR3 sequences in the sample, about 12% were seen once. The sample was whole blood, taken in connection with sensitization to the hapten diphenylcyclopropenone (DPC). These receptors originate from an older woman with alopecia areata. Some clones in this sample may be carry-over from other donors' samples.

This clonotype has more than one count but fewer than ten. The CDR3: CASSSKIGESPWTQYF. In DNA, the CDR3 is TGTGCCAGCAGCTCAAAGATTGGGGAGTCCCCCTGGACCCAGTACTTC. J is TRBJ2-5 and V is TRBV7-6; tentative D call: TRBD2 (5 bases). This CDR3 spans 16 amino acids. The V gene's germline CDR1 is SGHVS and CDR2 FNYEAQ. V lost 4 bases and J 7 bases, leaving 22 bases between the germline ends.

This clonotype was picked up many times. The chain couples TRBV2 to TRBJ2-7; D is unclear. The V gene lost 3 bases and the J gene lost 5 bases, with 14 bases spanning the gap. The CDR3 spans 14 residues. Looked up from germline, CDR1 is SNHLY and CDR2 is FYNNEI. DNA of the CDR3: TGTGCCAGCAGTGAGGCCGATCCGAATAACGAGCAGTACTTC. Residues: CASSEADPNNEQYF.

This chain uses TRBV6-5 with TRBJ2-4, with unresolved D. With 0 bases removed from V and 0 bases from J, the gap between germline ends came to 9 bases. The germline gives CDR1 MNHEY, CDR2 SVGAGI. The CDR3 extends over 16 amino acids. The CDR3 DNA sequence: TGTGCCAGCAGTTACTCGAAGGGTACAGCCAAAAACATTCAGTACTTC. Residues: CASSYSKGTAKNIQYF.

This clonotype was counted a few times. The rearrangement joins TRBV12-3 or TRBV12-4 to TRBJ1-2; no firm D call. The V end was cut by 5 bases, the J end by 4 bases, with 8 bases between. The CDR3 length is 12 residues. CDR3 sequence: CASSATVYGYTF. CDR3 sequence (DNA): TGTGCCAGCAGTGCTACAGTCTATGGCTACACCTTC.

This clonotype was counted at least ten times. This chain links TRBV9 with TRBJ2-7; D is perhaps TRBD2 (6 bases). V was pared by 4 bases and J by 3 bases, with 23 bases between. This CDR3 is built from 17 residues. Germline V CDR1 and CDR2: SGDLS, YYNGEE. The CDR3 region has the DNA TGTGCCAGCAGCCCTAACTACCGGGACTCGGCACGCTACGAGCAGTACTTC. Translation: CASSPNYRDSARYEQYF.

DNA of the CDR3: TGTGCCAGCAGCTTATTTCCAGACGGGGCGAACACCGGGGAGCTGTTTTTT. It specifies CASSLFPDGANTGELFF. This chain connects TRBV7-6 to TRBJ2-2; D may be TRBD2 (5 bases). V was pared by 2 bases and J by 0 bases, with 13 bases between. In germline, CDR1 is SGHVS, CDR2 FNYEAQ. The CDR3 contains 17 residues. Full variable domain (missing parts from reference TRBV7-6 and TRBJ2-2): GAGVSQSPRYKVTKRGQDVALRCDPISGHVSLYWYRQALGQGPEFLTYFNYEAQQDKSGLPNDRFSAERPEGSISTLTIQRTEQRDSAMYRCASSLFPDGANTGELFFGEGSRLTVL.

The chain links TRBV29-1 to TRBJ2-7, with a weak D call TRBD1 (8 bases). V was shortened by 7 bases and J by 4 bases, with 20 bases between the two germline ends. The CDR3 consists of 14 residues. Germline V lookup: CDR1 SQVTM, CDR2 ANQGSEA. Here the CDR3 reads CSARDSQGGYEQYF. CDR3 sequence (DNA): TGCAGCGCCCGGGACTCACAGGGGGGGTACGAGCAGTACTTC.

In its sample, this clonotype was seen a few times. This sequence joins TRBV10-1 and TRBJ1-6, with 7 bases lining up with TRBD1. The V segment lost 6 bases and the J segment 7 bases; nucleotides outside the gene matches: 6. CDR3 size: 14 residues. CDR1 WNHNN and CDR2 SYGVQD come from the germline V gene (reference sequence). DNA for the CDR3: TGCGCCAGCAGAGGGGACAGCATGAATTCACCCCTCCACTTT. This gives the protein CASRGDSMNSPLHF.

The chain is built from TRBV2 and TRBJ1-6, with unresolved D. The CDR3 loop spans 13 amino acids. Trimming left V 5 bases short and J 7 bases short, with 9 bases between. The germline V gene encodes CDR1 SNHLY and CDR2 FYNNEI. The CDR3 sequence is CASSPVPNSPLHF. CDR3 DNA sequence: TGTGCCAGCAGTCCTGTTCCAAATTCACCCCTCCACTTT.

V gene TRBV29-1 combines with J gene TRBJ2-5; D possibly matches TRBD1 or TRBD2 (6 bases each). The CDR3 loop spans 13 amino acids. Per germline, CDR1 SQVTM and CDR2 ANQGSEA. Deletions cut 3 bases from V and 6 bases from J, with 14 bases between. The DNA of the CDR3 is TGCAGCGTTGAGACAGGACTACGAAAGACCCAGTACTTC. This codes for CSVETGLRKTQYF.

Notes on this clonotype: A single base separates this from a much larger clone, so it may be a read error. The V call is TRBV11-3, the J call TRBJ2-1; a weak D match, TRBD2 (5 bases). The CDR3 is 15 residues long. Germline loops: CDR1 SGHNT, CDR2 YENEEA. The CDR3 DNA is TGTGCCAGCAGCGCGAAAAACGGGTTCGGGAATGAGCAGTTGTTC. It encodes CASSAKNGFGNEQLF.